A selection of T cell receptor beta chains follows, all from one sample in a study of CD8+ T cells in alopecia areata. The assay was immunoSEQ multiplex PCR, and TCRdb's table has in-frame clones only and misses some. The sample lists roughly 150,000 clones, about 60% occurring once. This specimen was CD4+ T cells sorted from blood, taken at week 0. The receptors stem from a human donor with alopecia areata. CDR3s include the opening cysteine and the closing phenylalanine or tryptophan. A D gene is named only where the DNA matches it firmly. The size field is filled for only some rows; it gives once, few, many or a size class.

clone size: -; J gene: TRBJ1-5; V gene: TRBV29-1; D gene: -; CDR3 DNA: TGCAGCGTTGCCGGGGGCAGGTGGGATCAGCCCCAGCATTTT; CDR3 protein: CSVAGGRWDQPQHF
clone size: once; J gene: TRBJ2-3; V gene: TRBV5-1; D gene: TRBD1; CDR3 DNA: TGCGCCAGCAGCCTCGGACAGGGGGTAACAGATACGCAGTATTTT; CDR3 protein: CASSLGQGVTDTQYF
clone size: -; J gene: TRBJ2-1; V gene: TRBV9; D gene: -; CDR3 DNA: TGTGCCAGCAGCGTAGACCTAGACGGTGAGCAGTTCTTC; CDR3 protein: CASSVDLDGEQFF
clone size: -; J gene: TRBJ2-3; V gene: TRBV6-1; D gene: -; CDR3 DNA: TGTGCCAGCAGTTCGGACGCGTACTTAGATACGCAGTATTTT; CDR3 protein: CASSSDAYLDTQYF
clone size: -; J gene: TRBJ1-2; V gene: TRBV5-4; D gene: -; CDR3 DNA: TGTGCCAGCAGCTTGGTAGGGAACGACGGCTACACCTTC; CDR3 protein: CASSLVGNDGYTF
clone size: once; J gene: TRBJ1-1; V gene: TRBV5-1; D gene: -; CDR3 DNA: TGCGCCAGCAGTTCGAGTGGGGGACTGAACACTGAAGCTTTCTTT; CDR3 protein: CASSSSGGLNTEAFF
clone size: -; J gene: TRBJ1-1; V gene: TRBV5-1; D gene: TRBD1; CDR3 DNA: TGCGCCAGCAGCCCGGGGACAGCGAACACTGAAGCTTTCTTT; CDR3 protein: CASSPGTANTEAFF
clone size: few; J gene: TRBJ2-3; V gene: TRBV11-2; D gene: -; CDR3 DNA: TGTGCCAGCAGCTTAGATCAGGGAACAGATACGCAGTATTTT; CDR3 protein: CASSLDQGTDTQYF
clone size: -; J gene: TRBJ1-2; V gene: TRBV7-2; D gene: -; CDR3 DNA: TGTGCCAGCACCCCGCCACCCAGACAGGCTAACTATGGCTACACCTTC; CDR3 protein: CASTPPPRQANYGYTF
clone size: few; J gene: TRBJ2-3; V gene: TRBV9; D gene: TRBD1; CDR3 DNA: TGTGCCAGCAGCGATCGGGACAGGGTGTTAGATACGCAGTATTTT; CDR3 protein: CASSDRDRVLDTQYF
clone size: -; J gene: TRBJ1-6; V gene: TRBV19; D gene: -; CDR3 DNA: TGTGCCAGTAAGGACCCAGGGACGATTTCACCCCTCCACTTT; CDR3 protein: CASKDPGTISPLHF
clone size: -; J gene: TRBJ2-2; V gene: TRBV19; D gene: -; CDR3 DNA: TGTGCCAGTAAGGTTGTGGGGGCCACCGGGGAGCTGTTTTTT; CDR3 protein: CASKVVGATGELFF
clone size: few; J gene: TRBJ1-4; V gene: TRBV6-5; D gene: -; CDR3 DNA: TGTGCCAGCTCCAAGACAACTAATGAAAAACTGTTTTTT; CDR3 protein: CASSKTTNEKLFF
clone size: -; J gene: TRBJ1-2; V gene: TRBV30; D gene: -; CDR3 DNA: TGTGCCTGGAGTACGCGACAGCTCTATGGCTACACCTTC; CDR3 protein: CAWSTRQLYGYTF
clone size: once; J gene: TRBJ1-6; V gene: TRBV2; D gene: TRBD1; CDR3 DNA: TGTGCCAGCACGAACGGACAGGGCAATTCACCCCTCCACTTT; CDR3 protein: CASTNGQGNSPLHF
clone size: -; J gene: TRBJ2-3; V gene: TRBV30; D gene: TRBD2; CDR3 DNA: TGTGCCTGCGGCGGGGGAGATACGCAGTATTTT; CDR3 protein: CACGGGDTQYF
clone size: -; J gene: TRBJ2-2; V gene: TRBV5-1; D gene: -; CDR3 DNA: TGCGCCAGCAGCCCCGGACAGATGAACACCGGGGAGCTGTTTTTT; CDR3 protein: CASSPGQMNTGELFF
clone size: -; J gene: TRBJ1-5; V gene: TRBV27; D gene: -; CDR3 DNA: TGTGCCTCTCACAGGGAACACGGGAATCAGCCCCAGCATTTT; CDR3 protein: CASHREHGNQPQHF
clone size: few; J gene: TRBJ1-2; V gene: TRBV29-1; D gene: TRBD1; CDR3 DNA: TGCAGCGTTGAACAGGGGGACTATGGCTACACCTTC; CDR3 protein: CSVEQGDYGYTF